Following are 5 T cell receptor beta chains from one sample sequenced in a study of T cells in localized non-small cell lung cancer. TCRdb's copy holds only in-frame clones and misses some; the assay was immunoSEQ multiplex PCR. The table includes tens of thousands of clones, roughly 85% detected once. The sequences come from peripheral blood, collected before any cancer treatment. These receptors all stem from a woman aged 35 to 70 with stage I lung adenocarcinoma.

Details on this clone: Mismatch with germline at one junction end may stem from a read error. The chain is built from TRBV27 and TRBJ2-1, with a tentative D call TRBD1 (5 bases). The CDR3 sequence is 13 residues long. Germline loops: CDR1 MNHEY, CDR2 SMNVEV (reference sequence). For the CDR3, the DNA is TGTGCCAGCAGTTTTGGGGCAGCTGATTTGTCGATCTTC. Translated: CASSFGAADLSIF.

The chain uses TRBV2 and TRBJ2-3, with 11 positions matching TRBD2. The J segment lost 5 bases and the V segment lost 8 bases, leaving 6 bases of the junction unmatched. The germline CDR1 and CDR2 sequences are SNHLY and FYNNEI. CDR3 length equals 14 residues. The CDR3 region is CASLAGGAGDTQYF. The CDR3 region has the DNA TGTGCCAGCTTAGCGGGGGGGGCCGGAGATACGCAGTATTTT.

The chain combines TRBV7-8 with TRBJ1-4, with TRBD1 matching over 9 bases. The CDR3 runs 15 residues. The ends lost 5 bases at V and 8 bases at J; junction bases unmatched: 9. Germline V lookup: CDR1 SGHVS, CDR2 FQNEAQ. CDR3 protein: CASSVLGQGGEKLFF. In DNA form, the CDR3 reads TGTGCCAGCAGCGTGTTGGGACAGGGAGGCGAAAAACTGTTTTTT.

This clone was seen only once. The chain uses TRBV11-2 and TRBJ2-5, with D possibly being TRBD2 (6 bases). Germline V lookup: CDR1 SGHAT, CDR2 FQNNGV. Trimming took off 3 bases at V and 5 bases at J, with 16 bases between the two ends. The CDR3 consists of 15 residues. The CDR3 nucleotides read TGTGCCAGCAGCTTCGGCGGGGTGGAGCGGGAGACCCAGTACTTC. It specifies CASSFGGVERETQYF. The full variable domain, rest sourced from reference TRBV11-2 and TRBJ2-5, is EAGVAQSPRYKIIEKRQSVAFWCNPISGHATLYWYQQILGQGPKLLIQFQNNGVVDDSQLPKDRFSAERLKGVDSTLKIQPAKLEDSAVYLCASSFGGVERETQYFGPGTRLLVL.

The CDR3 DNA is TGTGCCAGCAGTTACTCGTCCGGGGGAAGCTATGGCTACACCTTC. It codes for CASSYSSGGSYGYTF. The chain uses TRBV6-6 and TRBJ1-2, with D perhaps matching TRBD1 (5 bases). With 0 bases removed from V and 4 bases from J, the gap between germline ends came to 12 bases. The CDR3 is 15 residues long. Germline V gives CDR1 MNHNY, CDR2 SVGAGI (reference sequence).